A single sample is the source of the 32 T cell receptor beta chains below, sequenced in a study of Ad26.COV2.S vaccination and SARS-CoV-2 variants. The sample's treatment: some 20 received Ad26.COV2.S at low or high dose, single or two shots; about 5 received placebo; per-sample allocation not given. After the first vaccine or placebo injection, samples were drawn on day 63. The repertoire was sequenced with immunoSEQ multiplex PCR; TCRdb's copy has only in-frame clones and lacks some. The sample carries approximately 240,000 clones, around nine tenths recorded once. The material sequenced was peripheral blood, taken in a trial of Ad26.COV2.S vaccine versus placebo. These receptor sequences come from a person between 18 and 59 years old who received the Ad26.COV2.S COVID-19 vaccine or a placebo.

This rearrangement joins TRBV18 to TRBJ2-2, with D unclear. Trimming took off 0 bases at V and 7 bases at J, with 6 bases between the two ends. Germline loops: CDR1 KGHSH, CDR2 LQKENI. This CDR3 region has 13 residues. CDR3 residues: CASSPPGFGELFF. The DNA for the CDR3 is TGTGCCAGCTCACCACCGGGGTTCGGGGAGCTGTTTTTT.

The chain is built from TRBV2 and TRBJ1-2; 8 nucleotides line up with TRBD1. The junction had 1 base not matched to a gene; V was cut back by 1 base and J by 6 bases. This CDR3 contains 13 residues. Germline CDR1 SNHLY, CDR2 FYNNEI. This CDR3 reads CASSEVRGHGYTF. DNA for the CDR3: TGTGCCAGCAGTGAAGTCAGGGGGCATGGCTACACCTTC.

This chain links TRBV6-2 or TRBV6-3 with TRBJ2-1; tentative D call: TRBD1 (5 bases). The CDR3 is 13 residues long. Germline lookup yields CDR1 MNHEY and CDR2 SVGEGT. V lost 6 bases, J lost 8 bases, and 14 bases lay in between. Here the CDR3 DNA reads TGTGCCAGCAGCGCTCGCAGGGTCCATGAGCAGTTCTTC. This encodes CASSARRVHEQFF.

The chain has TRBV18 and TRBJ2-7; TRBD1 matches at 9 bases. CDR1 and CDR2 (germline): KGHSH, LQKENI. With V trimmed by 6 bases and J by 6 bases, 9 bases remained unmatched. CDR3 length: 14 residues. The CDR3 nucleotides are TGTGCCAGCTCGCTTGGACAGGGGCATGGCGAGCAGTACTTC. Protein product: CASSLGQGHGEQYF. Looking up the rest from reference TRBV18 and TRBJ2-7 gives the full variable domain: NAGVMQNPRHLVRRRGQEARLRCSPMKGHSHVYWYRQLPEEGLKFMVYLQKENIIDESGMPKERFSAEFPKEGPSILRIQQVVRGDSAAYFCASSLGQGHGEQYFGPGTRLTVT.

The chain combines TRBV2 with TRBJ2-3, with 9 bases aligning to TRBD1. The CDR3 extends over 15 amino acids. CDR1 and CDR2 (germline): SNHLY, FYNNEI. The ends lost 4 bases at V and 0 bases at J; junction bases unmatched: 2. The CDR3 DNA sequence: TGTGCCAGCAGTGTAGGGACAGGGAGCACAGATACGCAGTATTTT. Encoded protein: CASSVGTGSTDTQYF.

The chain is built from TRBV30 and TRBJ1-1; D gene uncertain. Germline V gives CDR1 GTSNPN, CDR2 SVGIG (reference sequence). Trimming removed 3 bases from V and 1 base from J, with 6 bases in between. The CDR3 runs 12 residues. The CDR3 nucleotides read TGTGCCTGGAGGGTGGGGAACACTGAAGCTTTCTTT. Encoded protein: CAWRVGNTEAFF.

V usage is TRBV6-6 and J usage is TRBJ2-7; D gene ambiguous. The CDR3 sequence is 13 residues long. The germline V and J ends were trimmed by 3 bases and 1 base, with 7 bases remaining between them. CDR1 and CDR2 (germline): MNHNY, SVGAGI (reference sequence). Written as DNA, the CDR3 is TGTGCCAGCAGTTATTCAGAATCCTACGAGCAGTACTTC. Translated: CASSYSESYEQYF.

Here the CDR3 reads CASSAPTGVAGGYTF. The DNA of the CDR3 is TGTGCCAGCAGTGCCCCGACAGGCGTAGCGGGGGGCTACACCTTC. The chain recombines TRBV6-2 or TRBV6-3 with TRBJ1-2, with D perhaps TRBD1 (6 bases). Germline CDR1 MNHEY, CDR2 SVGEGT. Between the trimmed V and J ends, which lost 5 bases and 8 bases, there was a span of 21 bases. CDR3 length equals 15 residues.

Here the CDR3 DNA reads TGTGCCAGCAGTTTACCCGGGCTAACAGGGGACGAGCAGTACTTC. Translating it yields CASSLPGLTGDEQYF. The chain is built from TRBV28 and TRBJ2-7, with 7 bases aligning to TRBD1. The CDR3 contains 15 residues. In germline, CDR1 is MDHEN, CDR2 SYDVKM. Losses at the gene ends were 2 bases for V and 5 bases for J; bases not matched to a gene: 9.

The gene calls are TRBV11-1 and TRBJ1-5; no definite D call. Trimming shortened V by 1 base and J by 4 bases, and 11 bases separated the two germline ends. CDR1 is SGHAT and CDR2 is FQDESV in the germline V gene (reference sequence). CDR3 length equals 15 residues. The CDR3 protein is CASSLGGLGNQPQHF. Written as DNA, the CDR3 is TGTGCCAGCAGCTTAGGAGGGTTGGGAAATCAGCCCCAGCATTTT.

V and J are TRBV6-2 or TRBV6-3 and TRBJ2-7; 8 nucleotides align to TRBD1. The ends lost 5 bases at V and 0 bases at J; junction bases unmatched: 3. The CDR3 has 14 amino acids. Germline V gives CDR1 MNHEY, CDR2 SVGEGT. The CDR3 here is CASSLDRDSYEQYF. The CDR3 DNA reads as TGTGCCAGCAGTCTGGACAGGGACTCCTACGAGCAGTACTTC.

The V call is TRBV5-1, the J call TRBJ1-6; 9 nucleotides agree with TRBD1. The CDR3 consists of 15 residues. Germline V gene data show CDR1 as SGHRS and CDR2 as YFSETQ. V lost 4 bases and J lost 8; bases outside the gene matches: 7. DNA for the CDR3: TGCGCCAGCAGCAAGGGACAGGGTAAATATTCACCCCTCCACTTT. This sequence encodes CASSKGQGKYSPLHF. The complete variable domain, with remaining parts taken from reference TRBV5-1 and TRBJ1-6, reads KAGVTQTPRYLIKTRGQQVTLSCSPISGHRSVSWYQQTPGQGLQFLFEYFSETQRNKGNFPGRFSGRQFSNSRSEMNVSTLELGDSALYLCASSKGQGKYSPLHFGNGTRLTVT.

This chain uses TRBV10-3 with TRBJ2-1; TRBD1 aligns across 11 bases. Per the germline V gene, CDR1 is ENHRY and CDR2 is SYGVKD. This CDR3 has 15 residues. Unmatched junction bases numbered 6, after V lost 2 bases and J lost 9 bases. The CDR3 DNA follows: TGTGCCATCAGTGAGGGACAGGGGGCTAATGGTGAGCAGTTCTTC. Its translation is CAISEGQGANGEQFF.

The V and J genes are TRBV28 and TRBJ2-5, with a tentative D call TRBD2 (7 bases). V lost 5 bases and J lost 7, with 20 bases in between. Looked up from germline, CDR1 is MDHEN and CDR2 is SYDVKM. The CDR3 runs 15 residues. The CDR3 sequence: CASSTRGARRVTQYF. In nucleotides, the CDR3 is TGTGCCAGCAGTACCCGGGGGGCACGGAGGGTGACCCAGTACTTC.

The V and J genes are TRBV7-2 and TRBJ1-1; D might be TRBD1 (5 bases). The CDR3 covers 13 residues. In germline, CDR1 is SGHTA, CDR2 FQGNSA. V gave up 7 bases and J gave up 2 bases, with 11 bases separating them. DNA of the CDR3: TGTGCCAGCACCTCTAGGGGTAACACTGAAGCTTTCTTT. Its translation: CASTSRGNTEAFF.

J is TRBJ2-5 and V is TRBV7-2; tentatively, D is TRBD2 (6 bases). Trimming removed 5 bases from V and 2 bases from J, with 21 bases in between. The CDR3 extends over 17 amino acids. Germline V gene data show CDR1 as SGHTA and CDR2 as FQGNSA. CDR3 nucleotide sequence: TGTGCCAGCAGCGGGGACCTTGGGACTGTTGAACAAGAGACCCAGTACTTC. This sequence encodes CASSGDLGTVEQETQYF.

In nucleotides, the CDR3 is TGTGCCGTGACAGGGGCGGACGAGCAGTACTTC. Translated, it gives CAVTGADEQYF. The chain recombines TRBV19 with TRBJ2-7, with TRBD1 matching 8 bases. This CDR3 comprises 11 residues. The V gene's germline CDR1 is LNHDA and CDR2 SQIVND (reference sequence). The V gene end was trimmed by 11 bases and the J gene end by 5 bases; junction bases not matched to a gene: 5.

V and J are TRBV28 and TRBJ1-1, with D hard to call. Germline-derived CDR1 and CDR2 are MDHEN and SYDVKM. The CDR3 length is 14 residues. Between the trimmed V and J ends, which lost 2 bases and 1 base, there was a span of 8 bases. CDR3 nucleotides: TGTGCCAGCAGTTTACCAGCGGGGAACACTGAAGCTTTCTTT. This encodes CASSLPAGNTEAFF.

This chain connects TRBV4-3 to TRBJ1-2, with no clear D. In germline, CDR1 is LGHNA, CDR2 YSLEER. V dropped 0 bases and J dropped 5 bases, with 13 bases sitting between them. The CDR3 runs 15 residues. The CDR3 bases are TGCGCCAGCAGCCAAGATGTCCAGATCTCGTATGGCTACACCTTC. Its protein is CASSQDVQISYGYTF.

The chain employs TRBV6-2 or TRBV6-3 and TRBJ2-7; 8 bases are shared with TRBD1. Germline V gene lookup returns CDR1 MNHEY and CDR2 SVGEGT. The ends lost 5 bases at V and 7 bases at J; junction bases unmatched: 7. The CDR3 totals 13 residues. The CDR3 nucleotides are TGTGCCAGCAGTGTCCAGGGGGCAGGGGAGCAGTACTTC. This gives the protein CASSVQGAGEQYF.

The chain recombines TRBV7-6 with TRBJ2-2, with 11 bases identical to TRBD1. The CDR3 loop spans 16 amino acids. The junction had 7 bases not matched to a gene; V was cut back by 6 bases and J by 4 bases. Germline-derived CDR1 and CDR2 are SGHVS and FNYEAQ. In nucleotides, the CDR3 is TGTGCCAGCAGTTGGGGACAGGGGGGAACCACCGGGGAGCTGTTTTTT. Protein product: CASSWGQGGTTGELFF.

This clone is a singleton in its sample. The chain joins TRBV7-9 to TRBJ1-6, with 12 bases that match TRBD1. The trim removed 6 bases at V and 9 bases at J, leaving 3 bases unmatched. The CDR3 length is 14 residues. CDR1 SEHNR and CDR2 FQNEAQ come from the germline V gene (reference sequence). Here the CDR3 DNA reads TGTGCCAGCAGGGGGACAGGGGGCGCTTCACCCCTCCACTTT. It is translated as CASRGTGGASPLHF.

The chain joins TRBV7-9 to TRBJ2-3, with 13 bases identical to TRBD2. The CDR3 is made up of 17 amino acids. Per the germline V gene, CDR1 is SEHNR and CDR2 is FQNEAQ (reference sequence). V was clipped by 2 bases and J by 0 bases; unmatched bases: 2. The CDR3 region has the DNA TGTGCCAGCAGCTTACGACTAGCGGGAGGCAGCACAGATACGCAGTATTTT. It translates to CASSLRLAGGSTDTQYF. The whole variable domain, remainder taken from reference TRBV7-9 and TRBJ2-3, is DTGVSQNPRHKITKRGQNVTFRCDPISEHNRLYWYRQTLGQGPEFLTYFQNEAQLEKSRLLSDRFSAERPKGSFSTLEIQRTEQGDSAMYLCASSLRLAGGSTDTQYFGPGTRLTVL.

The chain links TRBV28 to TRBJ2-7, with TRBD1 matching over 9 bases. Germline V gene data show CDR1 as MDHEN and CDR2 as SYDVKM. This CDR3 is built from 14 residues. V was clipped by 5 bases and J by 2 bases; unmatched bases: 4. The CDR3 is CASSPGTGPYEQYF. The CDR3 bases are TGTGCCAGCAGTCCAGGGACAGGGCCCTACGAGCAGTACTTC.

The chain carries TRBV24-1 and TRBJ1-1; D may be TRBD1 (5 bases). The CDR3 has 13 amino acids. Germline assignment: CDR1 KGHDR and CDR2 SFDVKD. Between the trimmed V and J ends, which lost 0 bases and 8 bases, there was a span of 9 bases. The CDR3 protein is CATSDLGRGEAFF. CDR3 bases: TGTGCCACCAGTGATTTGGGTCGGGGGGAAGCTTTCTTT.

The chain couples TRBV9 to TRBJ1-1; D is undetermined. V lost 0 bases, J lost 1 base, and 7 bases lay in between. CDR1 and CDR2 (germline): SGDLS, YYNGEE. This CDR3 region has 14 residues. The CDR3 DNA is TGTGCCAGCAGCGTAGGGCCGACGAACACTGAAGCTTTCTTT. Translated: CASSVGPTNTEAFF.

The rearrangement uses TRBV30 and TRBJ1-5, with a tentative D call TRBD1 (5 bases). Germline CDR1 GTSNPN, CDR2 SVGIG (reference sequence). The CDR3 has 13 amino acids. The chain's CDR3 is CALNRGFGQPQHF. Written as DNA, the CDR3 is TGTGCGTTAAATAGGGGTTTTGGTCAGCCCCAGCATTTT. The variable domain in full, completed from reference TRBV30 and TRBJ1-5, reads SQTIHQWPATLVQPVGSPLSLECTVEGTSNPNLYWYRQAAGRGLQLLFYSVGIGQISSEVPQNLSASRPQDRQFILSSKKLLLSDSGFYLCALNRGFGQPQHFGDGTRLSIL.

The genes are TRBV12-3 or TRBV12-4 and TRBJ1-2, with D possibly being TRBD1 (5 bases). This CDR3 has 13 residues. Trimming removed 3 bases at V and 6 bases at J, with 11 bases between. The CDR3 DNA is TGTGCCAGCAGTTTCGGGGGGGGAGATGGCTACACCTTC. Its protein product is CASSFGGGDGYTF.

V and J are TRBV5-6 and TRBJ2-2; TRBD2 agrees at 7 bases. J gave up 4 bases and V 6 bases, and 12 bases lay outside the gene matches. The length of the CDR3 is 16 residues. Per germline, CDR1 SGHDT and CDR2 YYEEEE. The CDR3 sequence: CASIGGIRGPTGELFF. For the CDR3, the DNA is TGTGCCAGCATCGGGGGGATCCGAGGGCCCACCGGGGAGCTGTTTTTT.

This chain connects TRBV20-1 to TRBJ2-5, with D possibly being TRBD2 (6 bases). V was pared by 3 bases and J by 2 bases, with 10 bases between. The CDR3 is 13 residues long. Germline loops: CDR1 DFQATT, CDR2 SNEGSKA (reference sequence). The CDR3 region has the DNA TGCAGTGCTAGTAGCGGAGAACAAGAGACCCAGTACTTC. Protein: CSASSGEQETQYF.

The chain recombines TRBV5-1 with TRBJ2-1; 7 bases map to TRBD2. This CDR3 has 16 amino acids. Looked up from germline, CDR1 is SGHRS and CDR2 is YFSETQ. The V and J ends lost 2 bases and 6 bases, in that order; junction bases with no gene match: 11. The CDR3 here is CASSLDGLGPLNEQFF. The CDR3 nucleotides read TGCGCCAGCAGCTTAGACGGACTAGGACCTCTCAATGAGCAGTTCTTC.

This chain links TRBV5-5 with TRBJ2-7, with D unclear. Trimming left V 1 base short and J 0 bases short, with 11 bases between. The CDR3 contains 15 residues. Germline V CDR1 and CDR2: SGHKS, YYEKEE (reference sequence). CDR3 residues: CASSLMAILSYEQYF. CDR3 nucleotides: TGTGCCAGCAGCTTGATGGCGATCCTCTCCTACGAGCAGTACTTC. The full variable domain, with the rest looked up from reference TRBV5-5 and TRBJ2-7, is DAGVTQSPTHLIKTRGQQVTLRCSPISGHKSVSWYQQVLGQGPQFIFQYYEKEERGRGNFPDRFSARQFPNYSSELNVNALLLGDSALYLCASSLMAILSYEQYFGPGTRLTVT.